The 31 T cell receptor beta chains presented below share a single source sample, sequenced in a study of blood T cells in healthy people across ages. Primed by a sample-barcoded 5' primer and a J-beta primer mix, a second PCR proceeded for about 7 to 12 cycles. TCRdb redid the calling of the 5' RACE reads with MiXCR, one entry per CDR3 protein. The data show over a million distinct CDR3 sequences, 42% seen once. The sequenced sample consisted of blood. The receptor source for this set is a woman younger than 30 in good health.

The chain combines TRBV30 with TRBJ1-2; TRBD1 might be the D (6 bases). The ends were cut back, 5 bases at V and 2 bases at J, with 12 bases in the middle. CDR1 GTSNPN and CDR2 SVGIG come from the germline V gene (reference sequence). The CDR3 consists of 13 residues. The CDR3 is CAWGPTGNYGYTF. The CDR3 DNA reads as TGTGCCTGGGGCCCGACAGGCAACTATGGCTACACCTTC.

This clonotype has a handful of counts. The rearrangement uses TRBV6-1 and TRBJ2-1; D is unclear. The CDR3 is made up of 15 amino acids. V lost 1 base and J lost 5, with 12 bases in between. Germline CDR1 is MNHNS and CDR2 is SASEGT. The CDR3 DNA follows: TGTGCCAGCAGTGAAGGCCGGATCCCTAACAATGAGCAGTTCTTC. Amino acids: CASSEGRIPNNEQFF.

This clonotype was detected a few times. The gene calls are TRBV29-1 and TRBJ2-1; D is perhaps TRBD1 (6 bases). V lost 3 bases to trimming and J lost 2 bases, with 8 bases between them. The germline V gene has CDR1 SQVTM and CDR2 ANQGSEA. The CDR3 is 13 residues long. CDR3 sequence: CSVEGATYNEQFF. The DNA of the CDR3 is TGCAGCGTTGAGGGGGCCACCTACAATGAGCAGTTCTTC.

The chain couples TRBV7-2 to TRBJ2-3, with D perhaps TRBD1 or TRBD2 (6 bases each). The V end was cut by 5 bases, the J end by 3 bases, with 21 bases between. The CDR3 runs to 17 residues. Germline V gene sequence: CDR1 SGHTA, CDR2 FQGNSA. The CDR3 DNA sequence: TGTGCCAGCAGCCTAATAGGGGGGAGGTTAGGGACAGATACGCAGTATTTT. It encodes CASSLIGGRLGTDTQYF.

As to this clonotype: A read error may be the cause here, since a much bigger clone is one base away. V usage is TRBV25-1 and J usage is TRBJ2-3; TRBD1 might be the D (6 bases). The V end lost 5 bases, the J end lost 0 bases, and 15 bases lay between the germline ends. The CDR3 covers 16 residues. Germline CDR1 MGHDK, CDR2 SYGVNS. CDR3 loop: CASSPRDNRSTDTQYF. DNA for the CDR3: TGTGCCAGCAGTCCTCGGGACAATCGAAGCACAGATACGCAGTATTTT.

This clonotype has only a few counts. V and J are TRBV2 and TRBJ1-5; D might be TRBD1 (5 bases). Germline-derived CDR1 and CDR2 are SNHLY and FYNNEI. Deletions cut 5 bases from V and 0 bases from J, with 11 bases between. The CDR3 is 15 residues long. CDR3 coding DNA: TGTGCCAGCAGTTCCGGGGCGTATAGCAATCAGCCCCAGCATTTT. Protein product: CASSSGAYSNQPQHF.

This clonotype was detected only a few times. This chain connects TRBV20-1 to TRBJ2-1; 13 bases are shared with TRBD2. CDR3 length equals 13 residues. Germline CDR1 reads DFQATT; CDR2 reads SNEGSKA (reference sequence). Losses at the gene ends were 6 bases for V and 8 bases for J; bases not matched to a gene: 4. CDR3 sequence (DNA): TGCAGTGCCACTAGCGGGGGGGCCTATGAGCAGTTCTTC. Translation gives CSATSGGAYEQFF.

This clonotype was recorded a few times. This rearrangement joins TRBV7-2 to TRBJ2-5, with D perhaps matching TRBD2 (5 bases). Matching the DNA end better, TRBJ2-7 makes the J call doubtful. Germline-derived CDR1 and CDR2 are SGHTA and FQGNSA. The length of the CDR3 is 14 residues. CDR3 sequence (DNA): TGTGCCAGCAGCTTACCCGGGGAAGCCTACGAGCAGTACTTC. Protein sequence: CASSLPGEAYEQYF.

The J gene is TRBJ2-7, the V gene TRBV4-1, with TRBD1 matching 10 bases. The CDR3 totals 16 residues. V trimming: 3 bases; J trimming: 3 bases; junction bases outside the gene matches: 8. The germline V gene encodes CDR1 MGHRA and CDR2 YSYEKL. The CDR3 DNA sequence: TGCGCCAGCAGCCAGGAACCGGGACAGGGGATCTACGAGCAGTACTTC. Its translation: CASSQEPGQGIYEQYF.

There are a few counts of this clonotype. Here the CDR3 reads CASSLATGGRHEQYF. DNA of the CDR3: TGTGCCAGCAGCTTAGCAACGGGGGGACGGCACGAGCAGTACTTC. V and J are TRBV7-2 and TRBJ2-7, with 7 bases matching TRBD2. The CDR3 covers 15 residues. CDR1 SGHTA and CDR2 FQGNSA come from the germline V gene. V lost 0 bases to trimming and J lost 5 bases; unmatched junction nucleotides: 7.

J is TRBJ2-3 and V is TRBV9, with a weak D call TRBD2 (5 bases). The V end lost 2 bases, the J end lost 2 bases, and 9 bases lay between the germline ends. Germline V gene data show CDR1 as SGDLS and CDR2 as YYNGEE. CDR3 length equals 14 residues. The CDR3 region has the DNA TGTGCCAGCAGCGTCGGGGATCCCACAGATACGCAGTATTTT. It encodes CASSVGDPTDTQYF. Complete variable domain (other parts from reference TRBV9 and TRBJ2-3): DSGVTQTPKHLITATGQRVTLRCSPRSGDLSVYWYQQSLDQGLQFLIQYYNGEERAKGNILERFSAQQFPDLHSELNLSSLELGDSALYFCASSVGDPTDTQYFGPGTRLTVL.

The rearrangement joins TRBV6-1 to TRBJ1-5, with unresolved D. Germline V gives CDR1 MNHNS, CDR2 SASEGT. The V end was cut by 6 bases, the J end by 2 bases, with 14 bases between. The CDR3 sequence is 15 residues long. The CDR3, as DNA: TGTGCCAGCAGCCGCACAGAAATCCGCAATCAGCCCCAGCATTTT. Translating it yields CASSRTEIRNQPQHF.

The chain employs TRBV3-1 and TRBJ1-1; D ambiguous. Germline V gene sequence: CDR1 LGHDT, CDR2 YNNKEL (reference sequence). V dropped 0 bases and J dropped 3 bases, with 11 bases sitting between them. This CDR3 contains 15 residues. The CDR3: CASSQDREVDTEAFF. The CDR3 DNA sequence: TGTGCCAGCAGCCAAGATAGGGAGGTGGACACTGAAGCTTTCTTT.

The DNA for the CDR3 is TGTGCCAGCACCTCCCCGACTCACTACAATGAGCAGTTCTTC. It codes for CASTSPTHYNEQFF. This chain uses TRBV28 with TRBJ2-1; no reliable D call. With 7 bases removed from V and 3 bases from J, the gap between germline ends came to 13 bases. CDR1 and CDR2 from the germline V gene are MDHEN and SYDVKM. The CDR3 is 14 residues long. Based on the CDR3 plus reference TRBV28 and TRBJ2-1, the full variable domain is DVKVTQSSRYLVKRTGEKVFLECVQDMDHENMFWYRQDPGLGLRLIYFSYDVKMKEKGDIPEGYSVSREKKERFSLILESASTNQTSMYLCASTSPTHYNEQFFGPGTRLTVL.

The gene calls are TRBV12-3 or TRBV12-4 and TRBJ2-1; no definite D call. The CDR3 spans 16 residues. Trimming took 6 bases from V and 2 from J, leaving 17 bases between them. The DNA of the CDR3 is TGTGCCAGCAGATCTTTTAAGCACGCTCCCTACAATGAGCAGTTCTTC. Translating it yields CASRSFKHAPYNEQFF.

The rearrangement joins TRBV20-1 to TRBJ1-2, with 9 bases lining up with TRBD1. The CDR3 covers 15 residues. J gave up 4 bases and V 5 bases, and 11 bases lay outside the gene matches. The V gene's germline CDR1 is DFQATT and CDR2 SNEGSKA (reference sequence). The CDR3, as DNA: TGCAGTGCTTACAGAACCGGGACAGGGAGCTATGGCTACACCTTC. Translation gives CSAYRTGTGSYGYTF.

In its sample, this clonotype was seen a few times. The CDR3 nucleotides are TGTGCCAGCAGTTTCAGGGCCCTCATTTTTTATGAGCAGTTCTTC. It encodes CASSFRALIFYEQFF. This chain links TRBV12-3 or TRBV12-4 with TRBJ2-1, with D perhaps TRBD1 (5 bases). This CDR3 has 15 amino acids. V lost 3 bases to trimming and J lost 8 bases, with 17 bases between them.

This clonotype was picked up a small number of times. This chain joins TRBV21-1 and TRBJ2-5; the table's D call, TRBD2, was not checked against the DNA. TRBV21-1 is noted as a pseudogene. The CDR3 contains 16 residues. The CDR3 reads CASPQGPDGNQETQYF. CDR3 sequence (DNA): TGTGCCAGCCCCCAAGGGCCCGATGGGAACCAAGAGACCCAGTACTTC.

This clonotype has more than one count but fewer than ten. V is TRBV11-1 and J is TRBJ1-1; possibly TRBD1 for D (5 bases). This CDR3 contains 14 residues. Trimming took off 5 bases at V and 1 base at J, with 11 bases between the two ends. CDR1 SGHAT and CDR2 FQDESV come from the germline V gene (reference sequence). The CDR3 region is CASSKGRKNTEAFF. In nucleotides, the CDR3 is TGTGCCAGCAGCAAGGGGAGGAAGAACACTGAAGCTTTCTTT.

This clonotype was picked up a small number of times. V usage is TRBV27 and J usage is TRBJ2-1; TRBD1 matches 7 bases. V lost 5 bases and J lost 8; bases outside the gene matches: 9. Germline lookup yields CDR1 MNHEY and CDR2 SMNVEV (reference sequence). The CDR3 runs to 14 residues. The CDR3 protein is CASSGDSYKDEQFF. DNA of the CDR3: TGTGCCAGCAGTGGGGACAGTTACAAGGATGAGCAGTTCTTC.

J is TRBJ1-1 and V is TRBV20-1; the D gene is possibly TRBD1 (6 bases). In germline, CDR1 is DFQATT, CDR2 SNEGSKA (reference sequence). V shed 8 bases and J shed 6 bases, with 10 bases lying between them. The CDR3 contains 10 residues. CDR3 loop: CSYTGSEAFF. The CDR3 region has the DNA TGCAGTTACACAGGGTCTGAAGCTTTCTTT.

This clonotype has a handful of counts. The chain couples TRBV5-1 to TRBJ2-7, with D possibly matching TRBD1 (6 bases). Trimming shortened V by 5 bases and J by 4 bases, and 13 bases separated the two germline ends. This CDR3 is 13 amino acids long. The germline CDR1 and CDR2 sequences are SGHRS and YFSETQ. CDR3 DNA: TGCGCCAGCAGGCCACTAACAGGGTACGAGCAGTACTTC. It is translated as CASRPLTGYEQYF.

A few counts support this clonotype. This chain connects TRBV12-3 or TRBV12-4 to TRBJ2-3; D is uncertain. This CDR3 region has 14 residues. Deletions cut 7 bases from V and 0 bases from J, with 11 bases between. CDR3 coding DNA: TGTGCCAGCACATTGGGTCGGAGCACAGATACGCAGTATTTT. Encoded protein: CASTLGRSTDTQYF.

The chain joins TRBV6-5 to TRBJ1-2; D is possibly TRBD1 (5 bases). The CDR3 totals 18 residues. Germline-derived CDR1 and CDR2 are MNHEY and SVGAGI. V lost 2 bases, J lost 4 bases, and 23 bases lay in between. CDR3 sequence: CASSYAIPRGRASYGYTF. CDR3 coding DNA: TGTGCCAGCAGTTACGCAATCCCTAGGGGCAGAGCTTCCTATGGCTACACCTTC.

This clonotype was counted ten times or more. The gene calls are TRBV25-1 and TRBJ2-7; D unclear. V shed 9 bases and J shed 2 bases, with 14 bases lying between them. The CDR3 is made up of 13 amino acids. CDR1 and CDR2 (germline): MGHDK, SYGVNS. Here the CDR3 DNA reads TGTGCCAGTGGTTCGGGCCAGACCTACGAGCAGTACTTC. This codes for CASGSGQTYEQYF.

In its sample, this clonotype was seen a few times. The CDR3 DNA reads TGCGCCAGCAGCCAAACCAGGGGGGCTAATGAAAAACTGTTTTTT. Translation gives CASSQTRGANEKLFF. The J gene is TRBJ1-4, the V gene TRBV4-1; 7 nucleotides match TRBD1. This CDR3 region has 15 residues. V lost 2 bases, J lost 3 bases, and 3 bases stayed unmatched. The germline CDR1 and CDR2 sequences are MGHRA and YSYEKL.

This clonotype was detected once. This rearrangement joins TRBV18 to TRBJ1-4; a possible D gene is TRBD1 (5 bases). CDR3 length: 13 residues. The V gene lost 5 bases and the J gene lost 7 bases, with 11 bases spanning the gap. Germline V gene sequence: CDR1 KGHSH, CDR2 LQKENI. This chain's CDR3 is CASSSGLSEKLFF. As DNA, the CDR3 is TGTGCCAGCTCATCAGGGCTATCTGAAAAACTGTTTTTT.

This chain uses TRBV9 with TRBJ1-5; D unclear. The CDR3 spans 15 residues. Trimming cost V 4 bases and J 2 bases, with 13 bases left between them. The V gene's germline CDR1 is SGDLS and CDR2 YYNGEE. The CDR3 protein is CASSPSGNGNQPQHF. Here the CDR3 DNA reads TGTGCCAGCAGCCCTTCAGGTAACGGCAATCAGCCCCAGCATTTT.

The CDR3: CASSPFSSGPNNEQFF. The DNA for the CDR3 is TGTGCCAGCAGTCCATTTTCTAGCGGTCCCAACAATGAGCAGTTCTTC. The chain combines TRBV3-1 with TRBJ2-1, with 7 positions matching TRBD2. The CDR3 is 16 amino acids. Per germline, CDR1 LGHDT and CDR2 YNNKEL (reference sequence). J lost 5 bases, V lost 6 bases, and 13 bases had no gene match.

Only a few counts were recorded for this clonotype. The chain has TRBV3-1 and TRBJ1-2, with a tentative D call TRBD1 (5 bases). The CDR3 totals 14 residues. The germline V gene has CDR1 LGHDT and CDR2 YNNKEL (reference sequence). V lost 1 base to trimming and J lost 4 bases, with 10 bases between them. The DNA for the CDR3 is TGTGCCAGCAGCCAAGGACAGAGTTTCTATGGCTACACCTTC. Protein product: CASSQGQSFYGYTF.

Regarding this clonotype: Germline is not matched at one junction end, which may reflect a read error. The chain is built from TRBV7-3 and TRBJ2-1; TRBD1 aligns across 8 bases. Germline loops: CDR1 SGHTA, CDR2 FQGTGA. There are 14 residues in the CDR3. In DNA, the CDR3 is TGTGCCAGCAGCCCATCGACAGGGGTCAATGAGCGGTTCTTC. As protein: CASSPSTGVNERFF.